Only one count was recorded for the clone carrying this TCR beta chain. The Seattle patients joined while their infection was active and were tracked longitudinally afterward. The data stem from a study of blood T cell repertoires in COVID-19. Study-wide background: The United States, Italy and Spain provided the acute and convalescent COVID-19 samples. T cells, B-cell-depleted T cells, or PBMCs provided the cDNA or gDNA that served as material.

Per the study methods: Estimated nucleated cell counts came from reference gene primer amplification. The protocol was immunoSEQ multiplex PCR, while the TCRdb copy is restricted to in-frame clones and leaves out a portion. The DNA gave D and trimming, while V, J and clone size come from that table. The profile shows 200,000 or so clones, around 89% of them singletons. This clonotype was sampled from a man between 25 and 39 years old with COVID-19, enrolled during active disease. The sample taken for sequencing was peripheral blood.

Written as DNA, the CDR3 is TGTGCCAGCAGCTTAGGAGCGGGACCCCCAGGTGAGCAGTTCTTC. Its protein product is CASSLGAGPPGEQFF. The rearrangement links TRBV13 to TRBJ2-1, with TRBD2 matching 7 bases. CDR3 length equals 15 residues. Germline V gene lookup returns CDR1 PRHDT and CDR2 FYEKMQ (reference sequence). The ends lost 0 bases at V and 9 bases at J; junction bases unmatched: 8.